This is a list of T cell receptor beta chains from one sample in a study of blood T cell repertoires in COVID-19. The assay was immunoSEQ multiplex PCR, and TCRdb's table has in-frame clones only and misses some. The sample shows fewer than 450,000 clones, around 90% of them seen only once. The sample was PBMCs or T cells enriched from blood (not recorded which). The source of these receptors is a woman aged 40-49 years with acute COVID-19. Both conserved end residues are part of each CDR3. The order of the fields is clone size, J gene, V gene, CDR3 protein. Rows may omit the clone size; those that give it use once, few, many or a size class.

>NA|TRBJ2-3|TRBV7-2
CASSPRTGGLSDTQYF
>NA|TRBJ1-5|TRBV6-6
CASSRAGSGGSNQPQHF
>NA|TRBJ1-4|TRBV18
CASSVTGVVLNEKLFF
>NA|TRBJ2-1|TRBV9
CASSVGGTQSSYNEQFF
>NA|TRBJ1-1|TRBV18
CASSLGTGGITEAFF
>NA|TRBJ2-6|TRBV18
CASSPRGAGGTSGANVLTF
>NA|TRBJ2-5|TRBV15
CATSRVLQETQYF
>NA|TRBJ2-7|TRBV30
CAWSVRSLSAWAGSYEQYF
>NA|TRBJ1-2|TRBV30
CAWSVGSGGHYGYTF
>NA|TRBJ2-3|TRBV5-4
CASSLAGSGNADTQYF
>NA|TRBJ2-1|TRBV21-1
CASRPLGGGNNEQFF
>once|TRBJ2-3|TRBV19
CASSARLASSTDTQYF
>NA|TRBJ2-7|TRBV9
CASSEDAGGAHEQYF
>NA|TRBJ1-6|TRBV9
CASSADRNNSPLHF
>NA|TRBJ1-3|TRBV5-6
CASSSTGGLSGNTIYF
>once|TRBJ1-5|TRBV19
CASSVGTGNQPQHF
>NA|TRBJ1-5|TRBV6-5
CASSTDRAGQPQHF
>NA|TRBJ2-6|TRBV5-1
CASTPQEAGANVLTF
>NA|TRBJ1-1|TRBV5-6
CASSSQGLGNTEAFF
>NA|TRBJ2-5|TRBV19
CASRGPGVQETQYF
>NA|TRBJ2-7|TRBV21-1
CASSSDRHEQYF
>NA|TRBJ1-1|TRBV5-5
CASSLTGGVGNTEAFF
>NA|TRBJ2-7|TRBV6-1
CASSEAMTSGDYEQYF
>NA|TRBJ2-3|TRBV15
CATRDRFLASTDTQYF
>few|TRBJ1-2|TRBV6-5
CASSYSIDRGYGYTF
>NA|TRBJ1-6|TRBV30
CAWSAGARGSPLHF
>NA|TRBJ1-2|TRBV3-1/TRBV3-2
CASSHLDRANYGYTF
>NA|TRBJ1-2|TRBV11-2
CASSPGGAYGYTF
>once|TRBJ1-1|TRBV5-1
CASSLVGGVGEAFF
>NA|TRBJ1-5|TRBV12-3/TRBV12-4
CASTGQYNQPQHF
>NA|TRBJ2-5|TRBV10-2
CASSESGPQETQYF
>NA|TRBJ2-1|TRBV4-1
CASSQDLGTAGNEQFF
>few|TRBJ1-5|TRBV6-5
CASSSGQGSNQPQHF
>NA|TRBJ2-2|TRBV30
CAWSVEFGGRPGELFF
>NA|TRBJ2-3|TRBV5-1
CASSSRGVGRTDTQYF
>NA|TRBJ2-3|TRBV19
CASSISPGLAGPDTQYF